This T cell receptor beta chain was retrieved from a study of T cells after posttransplantation cyclophosphamide. Study-wide points: Blood and skin or GI T cell repertoires showed limited TRB overlap. TRB clonality was highly associated with recipient CMV seropositivity and reactivation.

The CDR3 consists of 14 residues. Trimming took 2 bases from V and 6 from J; bases not matched to a gene: 5. Germline assignment: CDR1 MGHRA and CDR2 YSYEKL. Libraries were prepared by immunoSEQ multiplex PCR; TCRdb keeps only in-frame clonotypes and omits some of them. The sample records 12,000 or so clones, around 80% being singletons. Control samples came 1 year after myeloablative marrow transplants with methotrexate plus calcineurin inhibitor. Notes on this clone: The antigen remains unidentified.

The V gene is TRBV4-1, the J gene TRBJ2-7; 9 bases agree with TRBD1. This receptor was taken from a male patient between 25 and 39 years old who received an allogeneic stem cell transplant from an unrelated donor, was CMV-positive, and had acute GVHD only. Part of the T cells may come from the graft donor. Sequenced material: PBMCs, taken less than 400 days after allogeneic stem cell transplant with calcineurin inhibitor and methotrexate. The CDR3 here is CASSQPGQGIEQYF. CDR3 DNA sequence: TGCGCCAGCAGCCAACCGGGACAGGGAATCGAGCAGTACTTC.